This TCR beta chain was found in a study of cytomegalovirus exposure and HLA in healthy donors. Study-wide findings and caveats: TCR beta sequences reportedly predicted most subjects' HLA-A and HLA-B alleles accurately. In a later analysis, at a false discovery rate of 0.05, 17,000 or so TCR beta sequences matched HLA alleles. Earlier analysis found most TCR beta V segments productive about 90% or about 30% of the time.

On this clone: Antigen unknown.

This PCR relied on a set of 60 Vbeta primers and 13 Jbeta primers. Method: immunoSEQ multiplex PCR; TCRdb's copy keeps in-frame clones and lacks some. The sample shows 150,000 to 200,000 clones, approximately 81% of them seen only once. V was clipped by 6 bases and J by 4 bases, with 12 bases between them. The CDR3 is made up of 13 amino acids. Per the germline V gene, CDR1 is ENHRY and CDR2 is SYGVKD. The V call is TRBV10-3, the J call TRBJ1-2, with D possibly TRBD1 on 6 matching bases. This receptor was identified in a boy under 18 in good health and CMV-seronegative. The sample consisted of PBMCs. The CDR3, as DNA: TGTGCCATCAGCTTGGGACACCGCTATGGCTACACCTTC. It translates to CAISLGHRYGYTF.